This T cell receptor (beta chain) originates from a study of cytomegalovirus exposure and HLA in healthy donors. In the case of this clone: Antigen: not known.

Germline CDR1 MNHEY, CDR2 SMNVEV (reference sequence). The V end lost 6 bases, the J end lost 4 bases, and 19 bases lay between the germline ends. The length of the CDR3 is 16 residues. PCR used 60 Vbeta primers and 13 Jbeta primers. Repertoires were generated with immunoSEQ multiplex PCR, while TCRdb's copy carries only in-frame clones and drops some. The sample lists under 200,000 clones; about 71% were seen once. Findings of the study overall: A missense DCLRE1C variant was associated with V- and J-gene trimming of TCR beta chains in a later analysis, and an independent cohort replicated the association.

The sequenced sample was PBMCs. This clonotype originated in a woman aged 25 to 39 in good health and CMV-seronegative. The rearrangement uses TRBV27 and TRBJ2-1; no clear D gene. The CDR3 coding sequence is TGTGCCAGCAGCCTTCTTTGGATAGAGGCTTACAATGAGCAGTTCTTC. Translating it yields CASSLLWIEAYNEQFF.